The 22 T cell receptor beta chains below come from one sample, sequenced in a study of cytomegalovirus exposure and HLA in healthy donors. Both 60 Vbeta primers and 13 Jbeta primers went into the PCR. The repertoire was sequenced with immunoSEQ multiplex PCR; TCRdb's copy has only in-frame clones and lacks some. Here the sample spans 240,000 or so clones, more than 75% being singletons. The sequenced material came from PBMCs. These receptor sequences come from a woman aged 40-49 years in good health and CMV-seropositive.

The DNA of the CDR3 is TGTGCCAGCAGCTTAGAGGTCCCAGGGGATGGCTACACCTTC. It encodes CASSLEVPGDGYTF. The chain is built from TRBV7-2 and TRBJ1-2; possible D gene TRBD1, 6 bases. The V end was cut by 1 base, the J end by 6 bases, with 12 bases between. The CDR3 sequence is 14 residues long. Germline loops: CDR1 SGHTA, CDR2 FQGNSA.

V is TRBV4-3 and J is TRBJ2-7, with 9 bases that match TRBD2. J lost 4 bases, V lost 1 base, and 11 bases had no gene match. This CDR3 is 17 amino acids long. Germline V gives CDR1 LGHNA, CDR2 YSLEER. CDR3 protein: CASSQGSSGSGTYEQYF. The CDR3 coding sequence is TGCGCCAGCAGCCAAGGGAGTAGCGGGAGCGGGACGTACGAGCAGTACTTC.

The CDR3 DNA reads as TGTGCCAGCAGCTTGTGGGGCCCTCAGGGCTACACCTTC. Protein product: CASSLWGPQGYTF. The chain carries TRBV5-8 and TRBJ1-2; D is perhaps TRBD1 (5 bases). CDR3 size: 13 residues. V was trimmed by 1 base and J by 8 bases, leaving 12 bases between them. Germline lookup yields CDR1 SGHTS and CDR2 YDEGEE.

The chain recombines TRBV6-1 with TRBJ1-2; TRBD1 aligns across 8 bases. The J segment lost 3 bases and the V segment lost 4 bases, leaving 7 bases of the junction unmatched. From germline, CDR1 is MNHNS and CDR2 SASEGT. There are 15 residues in the CDR3. CDR3 residues: CASSAQGAGDYGYTF. CDR3 sequence (DNA): TGTGCCAGCAGTGCTCAGGGGGCCGGTGACTATGGCTACACCTTC.

CDR3 sequence: CASRTTGQGWDTEAFF. The CDR3 coding sequence is TGCGCCAGCAGAACGACTGGACAAGGATGGGACACTGAAGCTTTCTTT. This rearrangement joins TRBV5-1 to TRBJ1-1, with D maybe TRBD1 (5 bases). The CDR3 is 16 amino acids. V shed 5 bases and J shed 3 bases, with 20 bases lying between them. Germline V lookup: CDR1 SGHRS, CDR2 YFSETQ.

V and J are TRBV27 and TRBJ2-7; 14 bases are a match to TRBD2. Trimming took 6 bases from V and 3 from J; bases not matched to a gene: 4. The germline gives CDR1 MNHEY, CDR2 SMNVEV (reference sequence). The CDR3 runs 15 residues. CDR3 in DNA: TGTGCCAGCAGGGACGGGACTAGCGGGAGCTACGAGCAGTACTTC. As protein: CASRDGTSGSYEQYF.

The chain couples TRBV7-2 to TRBJ2-7; 8 nucleotides line up with TRBD2. The CDR3 has 17 residues. Germline CDR1 reads SGHTA; CDR2 reads FQGNSA. J was trimmed by 0 bases and V by 2 bases; bases with no gene match: 9. CDR3 bases: TGTGCCAGCAGCTTAAATCTCTTCGGGACTAGCTCCTACGAGCAGTACTTC. This translates into CASSLNLFGTSSYEQYF.

The chain employs TRBV5-1 and TRBJ2-7; TRBD1 agrees at 9 bases. The ends lost 8 bases at V and 2 bases at J; junction bases unmatched: 2. The CDR3 runs to 12 residues. Germline lookup yields CDR1 SGHRS and CDR2 YFSETQ. CDR3 DNA: TGCGCCAGTACAGGGGGCGCCTACGAGCAGTACTTC. It codes for CASTGGAYEQYF.

The rearrangement uses TRBV2 and TRBJ1-1, with D possibly TRBD1 on 6 matching bases. This CDR3 region has 15 residues. Germline CDR1 reads SNHLY; CDR2 reads FYNNEI. Trimming left V 0 bases short and J 1 base short, with 9 bases between. The CDR3 nucleotides are TGTGCCAGCAGTGAAGCGGGACACGCGAACACTGAAGCTTTCTTT. Residues: CASSEAGHANTEAFF.

The chain recombines TRBV10-3 with TRBJ1-2; a possible D gene is TRBD1 (6 bases). Germline V CDR1 and CDR2: ENHRY, SYGVKD. The length of the CDR3 is 15 residues. V gave up 2 bases and J gave up 3 bases, with 13 bases separating them. The CDR3 DNA sequence: TGTGCCATCAGTGAGCACAGGGCCTTGGACTATGGCTACACCTTC. Translation gives CAISEHRALDYGYTF.

For this clone: The germline gene is not matched at one end of the junction; a read error may be the cause. In nucleotides, the CDR3 is TGTGCCTACCAAATCGGGAGCGGACTAGTAATGAACTTC. It translates to CAYQIGSGLVMNF. This sequence joins TRBV30 and TRBJ2-5; 7 bases line up with TRBD2. The germline CDR1 and CDR2 sequences are GTSNPN and SVGIG (reference sequence). This CDR3 region has 13 residues. Variable domain in full (rest from reference TRBV30 and TRBJ2-5): SQTIHQWPATLVQPVGSPLSLECTVEGTSNPNLYWYRQAAGRGLQLLFYSVGIGQISSEVPQNLSASRPQDRQFILSSKKLLLSDSGFYLCAYQIGSGLVMNFGPGTRLLVL.

V and J are TRBV19 and TRBJ1-1, with 8 bases identical to TRBD1. Germline lookup yields CDR1 LNHDA and CDR2 SQIVND (reference sequence). Trimming at V came to 5 bases and at J to 1 base, leaving 6 bases not matched to a gene. The CDR3 is 15 residues long. The chain's CDR3 is CASSPQGAWNTEAFF. In DNA form, the CDR3 reads TGTGCCAGTAGTCCCCAGGGGGCGTGGAACACTGAAGCTTTCTTT.

This clone came up a few times. The chain links TRBV10-1 to TRBJ1-5; TRBD1 matches at 10 bases. CDR1 is WNHNN and CDR2 is SYGVQD in the germline V gene (reference sequence). V lost 4 bases and J lost 7; bases outside the gene matches: 7. CDR3 length: 15 residues. CDR3 protein: CASSAGDRGSQPQHF. The CDR3 DNA sequence: TGCGCCAGCAGTGCCGGGGACAGGGGATCCCAGCCCCAGCATTTT.

The gene calls are TRBV27 and TRBJ1-2; TRBD1 matches 11 bases. Germline V gives CDR1 MNHEY, CDR2 SMNVEV (reference sequence). V lost 6 bases to trimming and J lost 2 bases; unmatched junction nucleotides: 5. This CDR3 is built from 15 residues. CDR3 amino acids: CASRPDRGLNYGYTF. CDR3 DNA sequence: TGTGCCAGCAGGCCGGACAGGGGGCTAAACTATGGCTACACCTTC.

This clone was detected a few times. This sequence joins TRBV4-1 and TRBJ2-1; 11 positions agree with TRBD1. The CDR3 sequence is 14 residues long. The V and J ends lost 0 bases and 13 bases, in that order; junction bases with no gene match: 5. Germline CDR1 is MGHRA and CDR2 is YSYEKL. The CDR3 sequence is CASSQEDRGRRQFF. The CDR3 DNA reads TGCGCCAGCAGCCAAGAGGACAGGGGGCGTAGACAGTTCTTC.

Only one count was recorded for this clone. The rearrangement links TRBV19 to TRBJ2-1; tentatively, D is TRBD1 (5 bases). This CDR3 has 12 residues. Trimming removed 2 bases from V and 8 bases from J, with 7 bases in between. The germline CDR1 and CDR2 sequences are LNHDA and SQIVND (reference sequence). CDR3 coding DNA: TGTGCCAGTAGTATATGGGGCGATGAGCAGTTCTTC. Its protein product is CASSIWGDEQFF.

This chain links TRBV7-2 with TRBJ2-1, with 12 bases identical to TRBD2. Germline V gene lookup returns CDR1 SGHTA and CDR2 FQGNSA. Trimming took 0 bases from V and 7 from J; bases not matched to a gene: 13. The length of the CDR3 is 19 residues. CDR3 sequence reads: CASSLAPLLAGGPRNEQFF. CDR3 bases: TGTGCCAGCAGCTTAGCTCCCCTTCTAGCGGGGGGGCCCCGGAATGAGCAGTTCTTC.

This clone was seen a single time. The J gene is TRBJ1-2, the V gene TRBV10-3; D is possibly TRBD1 (6 bases). The germline gives CDR1 ENHRY, CDR2 SYGVKD. Trimming cost V 11 bases and J 5 bases, with 21 bases left between them. CDR3 length: 14 residues. The CDR3 loop is CASRDTRAFYGYTF. CDR3 bases: TGTGCCTCAAGGGACACCCGCGCCTTTTATGGCTACACCTTC.

The DNA for the CDR3 is TGTGCCAGCAGCGTGGACAGAGGGAAGCAGTACTTC. Amino acids: CASSVDRGKQYF. The rearrangement links TRBV7-9 to TRBJ2-7; possible D gene TRBD1, 6 bases. The length of the CDR3 is 12 residues. Trimming took 5 bases from V and 8 from J, leaving 13 bases between them. Germline V gene data show CDR1 as SEHNR and CDR2 as FQNEAQ (reference sequence).

The V and J genes are TRBV14 and TRBJ2-1, with D possibly matching TRBD2 (5 bases). Germline V CDR1 and CDR2: SGHDN, FVKESK. Trimming took 1 base from V and 10 from J, leaving 17 bases between them. The CDR3 runs to 15 residues. CDR3 sequence reads: CASSQVLAPGEEQFF. As DNA, the CDR3 is TGTGCCAGCAGCCAAGTACTCGCCCCCGGGGAGGAGCAGTTCTTC.

The rearrangement links TRBV27 to TRBJ2-7, with TRBD1 identical over 7 bases. CDR1 and CDR2 from the germline V gene are MNHEY and SMNVEV (reference sequence). The CDR3 loop spans 15 amino acids. V trimming: 3 bases; J trimming: 2 bases; junction bases outside the gene matches: 7. The CDR3 loop reads CASSLSLTGPYEQYF. The CDR3 DNA follows: TGTGCCAGCAGTTTGTCCTTGACAGGGCCCTACGAGCAGTACTTC.

This clone was detected only once. V usage is TRBV5-3 and J usage is TRBJ1-4; 8 bases match TRBD1. TRBV5-3 is treated as an ORF (open reading frame) with a function not yet certain. The CDR3 runs 16 residues. Trimming took 4 bases from V and 6 from J; bases not matched to a gene: 11. In nucleotides, the CDR3 is TGTGCCAGAAGCCCTGTGGGGGTGGACAGGGATGAAAAACTGTTTTTT. It yields the protein CARSPVGVDRDEKLFF.